This is a list of T cell receptor beta chains from one sample in a study of T cell repertoires in cytomegalovirus infection. In TCRdb, the reads were re-called with MiXCR into one record per CDR3 protein. This sample has around 330,000 distinct CDR3 sequences, with 17% found just once. Sequenced input: PBMCs. Source of these receptors: a human donor in good health (CMV status not recorded). Some clones in this sample may be carry-over from other donors' samples. Each CDR3 is given with its conserved first and last residue. A D gene is named only where the DNA matches it firmly. Size tells how often a clone was seen (once, few, many) or the class of an expanded clone, and some rows leave it out.

size: few; V: TRBV3-1; D: .; J: TRBJ2-7; DNA: TGTGCCAGCAGCCAATGGGGGGACTACGAGCAGTACTTC; CDR3: CASSQWGDYEQYF
size: .; V: TRBV18; D: .; J: TRBJ2-5; DNA: TGTGCCAGCTCACCGTTGGGGGCCTCGTCCCCCCAAGAGACCCAGTACTTC; CDR3: CASSPLGASSPQETQYF
size: few; V: TRBV6-5; D: TRBD1; J: TRBJ1-2; DNA: TGTGCCAGCAGTTACTCGCAGACAGGGGGCGGGTATGGCTACACCTTC; CDR3: CASSYSQTGGGYGYTF
size: few; V: TRBV3-1; D: .; J: TRBJ2-5; DNA: TGTGCCAGCAGCCAAGGAGGGGGTATGGAGACCCAGTACTTC; CDR3: CASSQGGGMETQYF
size: .; V: TRBV28; D: TRBD1; J: TRBJ1-6; DNA: TGTGCCAGCAGTTTAGGGGACAGGGGTCCTCGTTCACCCCTCCACTTT; CDR3: CASSLGDRGPRSPLHF
size: many; V: TRBV11-2; D: .; J: TRBJ2-1; DNA: TGTGCCAGCAGCTTAGTTTTACAGTCACGCGCCTCCTACAATGAGCAGTTCTTC; CDR3: CASSLVLQSRASYNEQFF
size: few; V: TRBV19; D: .; J: TRBJ2-3; DNA: TGTGCCAGTAGTATTGAAGGGGCCCGCACAGATACGCAGTATTTT; CDR3: CASSIEGARTDTQYF
size: many; V: TRBV5-1; D: TRBD1; J: TRBJ1-5; DNA: TGCGCCAGCAGCTTGGAAAAATCAGGGGGCCTCGAGCATTTT; CDR3: CASSLEKSGGLEHF
size: .; V: TRBV27; D: .; J: TRBJ2-1; DNA: TGTGCCAGCAGTTTACGCCCCGGGGCTAGCTGGGGCAATGAGCAGTTCTTC; CDR3: CASSLRPGASWGNEQFF
size: many; V: TRBV7-8; D: TRBD1; J: TRBJ1-5; DNA: TGTGCCAGCAGCTTAGGGACAGGGCATGATCAGCCCCAGCATTTT; CDR3: CASSLGTGHDQPQHF
size: .; V: TRBV5-6; D: TRBD1; J: TRBJ2-7; DNA: TGTGCCAGCAGACGTTGGGACAGGTCCTACGAGCAGTACTTC; CDR3: CASRRWDRSYEQYF
size: .; V: TRBV20-1; D: .; J: TRBJ2-3; DNA: TGCAGTGCTAGAGGAGCTAATGGGGCTCCTAGCACTAGCACAGATACGCAGTATTTT; CDR3: CSARGANGAPSTSTDTQYF
size: .; V: TRBV24-1; D: .; J: TRBJ2-3; DNA: TGTGCCACCAGTGATGGGACATACACAGATACGCAGTATTTT; CDR3: CATSDGTYTDTQYF
size: few; V: TRBV19; D: .; J: TRBJ1-4; DNA: TGTGCCAGTAGACGGACGGCTTATAATGAAAAACTGTTTTTT; CDR3: CASRRTAYNEKLFF
size: many; V: TRBV6-2/TRBV6-3; D: .; J: TRBJ1-5; DNA: TGTGCCAGCACGAGGGGTAACGGCAATCAGCCCCAGCATTTT; CDR3: CASTRGNGNQPQHF
size: .; V: TRBV3-1; D: .; J: TRBJ2-5; DNA: TGTGCCAGCAGCCATAGTTTTCGGACGGGGCAAGAGACCCAGTACTTC; CDR3: CASSHSFRTGQETQYF
size: many; V: TRBV7-6; D: TRBD2; J: TRBJ2-1; DNA: TGTGCCAGCAGCTCGGGACTAGCGGGGGCTTATTACAATGAGCAGTTCTTC; CDR3: CASSSGLAGAYYNEQFF
size: .; V: TRBV28; D: TRBD1; J: TRBJ1-5; DNA: TGTGCCAGCAGTTTGGGGACAGAAAATCAGCCCCAGCATTTT; CDR3: CASSLGTENQPQHF
size: many; V: TRBV10-1; D: TRBD2; J: TRBJ2-3; DNA: TGCGCCAGCAGTGAGTCGACTCCTAGCGGGGCCACTGACACAGATACGCAGTATTTT; CDR3: CASSESTPSGATDTDTQYF
size: many; V: TRBV29-1; D: .; J: TRBJ2-1; DNA: TGCAGCGTTGGCGGGGGATACAGGGGAGGGCACAATGAGCAGTTCTTC; CDR3: CSVGGGYRGGHNEQFF
size: .; V: TRBV2; D: .; J: TRBJ2-3; DNA: TGTGCCAGCAGGACCGTCTCCAGTACGTATTTT; CDR3: CASRTVSSTYF
size: .; V: TRBV12-3/TRBV12-4; D: .; J: TRBJ1-2; DNA: TGTGCCAGCAGCCCCAGCAGTAACTATGGCTACACCTTC; CDR3: CASSPSSNYGYTF
size: .; V: TRBV28; D: .; J: TRBJ1-5; DNA: TGTGCCAGCAAGTCGGAAAGCAATCAGCCCCAGCATTTT; CDR3: CASKSESNQPQHF
size: .; V: TRBV7-9; D: .; J: TRBJ2-7; DNA: TGTGCCAGCTTTGACAGGATCTACGAGCAGTACTTC; CDR3: CASFDRIYEQYF
size: .; V: TRBV5-4; D: TRBD1; J: TRBJ1-1; DNA: TGTGCCAGCAGCTTTGTCTTCGGACAGGGGGACACTGAAGCTTTCTTT; CDR3: CASSFVFGQGDTEAFF
size: once; V: TRBV28; D: .; J: TRBJ2-3; DNA: TGTGCCAGCAGTTTTTTAGGAATCCAAAGCACAGATACGCAGTATTTT; CDR3: CASSFLGIQSTDTQYF
size: few; V: TRBV28; D: TRBD1; J: TRBJ1-4; DNA: TGTGCCAGTTCGGGAGGGGGCGCAGCTAATGAAAAACTGTTTTTT; CDR3: CASSGGGAANEKLFF
size: few; V: TRBV7-9; D: .; J: TRBJ1-4; DNA: TGTGCCAGCGTGGGCGGAGTCGTGACAACTAATGAAAAACTGTTTTTT; CDR3: CASVGGVVTTNEKLFF
size: few; V: TRBV6-5; D: TRBD1; J: TRBJ1-2; DNA: TGTGCCAGCAGGCCATCCGGGACAGGGGCTTATGGCTACACCTTC; CDR3: CASRPSGTGAYGYTF
size: many; V: TRBV20-1; D: TRBD1; J: TRBJ2-7; DNA: TGCAGTGCTGTGGACAGGTACGAGCAGTACTTC; CDR3: CSAVDRYEQYF
size: .; V: TRBV24-1; D: .; J: TRBJ2-3; DNA: TGTGCCACCAGTGATGGCACAGATACGCAGTATTTT; CDR3: CATSDGTDTQYF
size: .; V: TRBV28; D: TRBD1; J: TRBJ1-4; DNA: TGTGCCAGCAGTCTACTATTTAATCAGGGGGAAGTAAATGAAAAACTGTTTTTT; CDR3: CASSLLFNQGEVNEKLFF
size: .; V: TRBV19; D: .; J: TRBJ1-5; DNA: TGTGCCAGTAGTATACTCAACCGTAGCAATCAGCCCCAGCATTTT; CDR3: CASSILNRSNQPQHF
size: .; V: TRBV12-3/TRBV12-4; D: .; J: TRBJ1-1; DNA: TGTGCCAGCAGGGTGAGGGAGGGGAACACTGAAGCTTTCTTT; CDR3: CASRVREGNTEAFF
size: many; V: TRBV12-3/TRBV12-4; D: TRBD1; J: TRBJ1-6; DNA: TGTGCCAGCAGTCCTGGACAGGCGGGCCGAGTACCCCTCCACTTT; CDR3: CASSPGQAGRVPLHF
size: .; V: TRBV20-1; D: TRBD1; J: TRBJ1-4; DNA: TGCAGTGCTGGGGACAGGGACCGGAATGAAAAACTGTTTTTT; CDR3: CSAGDRDRNEKLFF
size: .; V: TRBV19; D: .; J: TRBJ1-2; DNA: TGTGCCACCCGGGCGCGGGCAAATGAGGAGGGCTATGGCTACACCTTC; CDR3: CATRARANEEGYGYTF
size: many; V: TRBV6-5; D: TRBD2; J: TRBJ2-7; DNA: TGTGCCAGCAGTTACGGGCGGGGGGCCTACGAGCAGTACTTC; CDR3: CASSYGRGAYEQYF
size: few; V: TRBV28; D: TRBD1; J: TRBJ1-1; DNA: TGTGCCAGCAGTCCCCCACCGGGACAGGCCGCTTTCTTT; CDR3: CASSPPPGQAAFF
size: many; V: TRBV12-3/TRBV12-4; D: .; J: TRBJ1-5; DNA: TGTGCCAGCAGTTTACGAGGTAATAGCAATCAGCCCCAGCATTTT; CDR3: CASSLRGNSNQPQHF
size: .; V: TRBV12-3/TRBV12-4; D: .; J: TRBJ1-4; DNA: TGTGCCAGCAGTATCTTGGGGGGGAATGAAAAACTGTTTTTT; CDR3: CASSILGGNEKLFF
size: .; V: TRBV10-3; D: .; J: TRBJ1-1; DNA: TGTGCCATCAGTGCCGGGGCGGATTCAATGGGCACTGAAGCTTTCTTT; CDR3: CAISAGADSMGTEAFF
size: .; V: TRBV27; D: .; J: TRBJ2-2; DNA: TGTGCCAGCAGTGTCTCCTATGGGACCGGGGAGCTGTTTTTT; CDR3: CASSVSYGTGELFF
size: few; V: TRBV11-1; D: .; J: TRBJ2-5; DNA: TGTGCCAGCAGCTTCCAAACTGGGCAAGAGACCCAGTACTTC; CDR3: CASSFQTGQETQYF
size: .; V: TRBV6-6; D: .; J: TRBJ1-2; DNA: TGTGCCAGCAGTTCATTATCAGGGGCCGCCTTCTATGGCTACACCTTC; CDR3: CASSSLSGAAFYGYTF
size: few; V: TRBV19; D: .; J: TRBJ2-5; DNA: TGTGCCAGTAGTATCGTGCTGAAAGAGACCCAGTACTTC; CDR3: CASSIVLKETQYF
size: .; V: TRBV6-5; D: .; J: TRBJ2-1; DNA: TGTGCCAGCAGTTTGAGGGGCGCGGGCAATGAGCAGTTCTTC; CDR3: CASSLRGAGNEQFF
size: many; V: TRBV7-8; D: .; J: TRBJ2-7; DNA: TGTGCCAGCAGCCTACCCCGCCTCTACCCTCTAGAGCAGTACTTC; CDR3: CASSLPRLYPLEQYF
size: few; V: TRBV19; D: TRBD2; J: TRBJ2-1; DNA: TGTGCCAGTAGATTGACTAGCGGGGCGTACTACTACAATGAGCAGTTCTTC; CDR3: CASRLTSGAYYYNEQFF
size: few; V: TRBV28; D: .; J: TRBJ2-7; DNA: TGTGCCAGCAGCCCCGCGAGTGGGGCTTCCGACGAGCAGTACTTC; CDR3: CASSPASGASDEQYF
size: many; V: TRBV12-3/TRBV12-4; D: .; J: TRBJ1-1; DNA: TGTGCCAGCAGTTTACACATGAACACTGAAGCTTTCTTT; CDR3: CASSLHMNTEAFF
size: .; V: TRBV12-3/TRBV12-4; D: TRBD2; J: TRBJ2-5; DNA: TGTGCCAGCAGTCCGGGACTAATCGGGGAGGATGGTAAATTCCAAGAGACCCAGTACTTC; CDR3: CASSPGLIGEDGKFQETQYF
size: .; V: TRBV27; D: TRBD1; J: TRBJ1-1; DNA: TGTGCCAGCGCAAGACCGGGACAGGGGAACACTGAAGCTTTCTTT; CDR3: CASARPGQGNTEAFF
size: few; V: TRBV7-9; D: .; J: TRBJ1-6; DNA: TGTGCCAGCAGCACGTTTTCCGGGGACCTTTCACCCCTCCACTTT; CDR3: CASSTFSGDLSPLHF